Listed here are 18 T cell receptor beta chains from one sample, sequenced in a study of blood T cells in healthy people across ages. A second PCR of about 7 to 11 cycles used a sample-barcoded 5' primer and a J-beta primer mix. TCRdb reanalysed the 5' RACE reads using MiXCR and keeps one entry per CDR3 protein. The sample has 1.2 million to 1.5 million distinct CDR3 sequences, roughly 59% seen once. Sequenced: blood. The receptors were gathered from a man younger than 35 in good health.

The chain joins TRBV12-3 or TRBV12-4 to TRBJ2-3; TRBD1 aligns across 10 bases. The CDR3 is made up of 15 amino acids. Trimming at V came to 4 bases and at J to 5 bases, leaving 6 bases not matched to a gene. The CDR3 DNA reads as TGTGCCAGCAGTTCCGGACAGGGGGGGATAGATACGCAGTATTTT. Encoded protein: CASSSGQGGIDTQYF.

V gene TRBV6-1 combines with J gene TRBJ2-6; the D is unclear. In germline, CDR1 is MNHNS, CDR2 SASEGT. The ends were cut back, 4 bases at V and 0 bases at J, with 10 bases in the middle. This CDR3 is built from 16 residues. CDR3 in DNA: TGTGCCAGCAGTGGGTCCGTCTTCTCTGGGGCCAACGTCCTGACTTTC. It is translated as CASSGSVFSGANVLTF.

The chain couples TRBV5-1 to TRBJ2-1; no firm D call. Germline CDR1 and CDR2: SGHRS and YFSETQ. V gave up 0 bases and J gave up 5 bases, with 6 bases separating them. The CDR3 extends over 13 amino acids. In DNA, the CDR3 is TGCGCCAGCAGCTTGGTACGAAACAATGAGCAGTTCTTC. This sequence encodes CASSLVRNNEQFF.

This clonotype was observed many times. V and J are TRBV12-3 or TRBV12-4 and TRBJ2-1; D is unclear. This CDR3 region has 11 residues. V was cut by 5 bases and J by 7 bases, with 6 bases left in between. The CDR3 sequence is CASSPANEQFF. CDR3 coding DNA: TGTGCCAGCAGTCCCGCGAATGAGCAGTTCTTC.

This sequence joins TRBV12-3 or TRBV12-4 and TRBJ1-5; 9 bases map to TRBD1. Trimming took 4 bases from V and 0 from J; bases not matched to a gene: 4. CDR3 size: 16 residues. CDR3 bases: TGTGCCAGCAGTTCCGGGACAGGGTATAGCAATCAGCCCCAGCATTTT. It encodes CASSSGTGYSNQPQHF.

The V and J genes are TRBV14 and TRBJ1-1; D call uncertain. The germline V and J ends were trimmed by 3 bases and 3 bases, with 8 bases remaining between them. This CDR3 comprises 13 residues. Germline V gives CDR1 SGHDN, CDR2 FVKESK. CDR3 residues: CASSQRAYTEAFF. Written as DNA, the CDR3 is TGTGCCAGCAGCCAGAGAGCGTACACTGAAGCTTTCTTT.

CDR3 bases: TGTGCCAGCAGTGGACAGGGTCGGCCCCAGCATTTT. This translates into CASSGQGRPQHF. The rearrangement uses TRBV27 and TRBJ1-5; 8 nucleotides agree with TRBD1. This CDR3 is built from 12 residues. The ends lost 5 bases at V and 9 bases at J; junction bases unmatched: 3. Germline CDR1 is MNHEY and CDR2 is SMNVEV (reference sequence).

J is TRBJ2-1 and V is TRBV5-1, with a weak D call TRBD2 (5 bases). This CDR3 region has 14 residues. CDR1 and CDR2 from the germline V gene are SGHRS and YFSETQ. With 2 bases removed from V and 10 bases from J, the gap between germline ends came to 16 bases. In nucleotides, the CDR3 is TGCGCCAGCAGCTTCCCGGGCAGGACGGGGGAGCAGTTCTTC. As protein: CASSFPGRTGEQFF.

The table lists this clonotype with a few counts. The chain has TRBV11-2 and TRBJ2-7; D uncertain. Looked up from germline, CDR1 is SGHAT and CDR2 is FQNNGV. Trimming shortened V by 1 base and J by 5 bases, and 6 bases separated the two germline ends. This CDR3 spans 12 amino acids. DNA of the CDR3: TGTGCCAGCAGCTTAGGACCGCACGAGCAGTACTTC. Amino acid sequence: CASSLGPHEQYF.

The rearrangement joins TRBV6-2 or TRBV6-3 to TRBJ1-1, with 8 nucleotides matching TRBD1. V was clipped by 8 bases and J by 1 base; unmatched bases: 9. The CDR3 is 15 amino acids. Germline V lookup: CDR1 MNHEY, CDR2 SVGEGT. The CDR3 region is CASGPAGQANTEAFF. For the CDR3, the DNA is TGTGCCAGCGGGCCAGCGGGACAGGCGAACACTGAAGCTTTCTTT.

The chain has TRBV4-1 and TRBJ2-5, with D possibly being TRBD1 or TRBD2 (6 bases each). Trimming took off 2 bases at V and 4 bases at J, with 14 bases between the two ends. CDR1 and CDR2 (germline): MGHRA, YSYEKL. CDR3 length equals 15 residues. CDR3 coding DNA: TGCGCCAGCAGCCAAAGCCGACAGGAGGGAGAGACCCAGTACTTC. It codes for CASSQSRQEGETQYF.

This chain links TRBV20-1 with TRBJ2-1; D might be TRBD2 (6 bases). V shed 3 bases and J shed 7 bases, with 13 bases lying between them. The length of the CDR3 is 13 residues. Looked up from germline, CDR1 is DFQATT and CDR2 is SNEGSKA (reference sequence). The CDR3 nucleotides read TGCAGTGCTAGCCTAGCGACTCATAATGAGCAGTTCTTC. This codes for CSASLATHNEQFF.

About this clonotype: A read error may produce the germline difference seen at one junction end. This chain links TRBV18 with TRBJ2-1; TRBD1 matches at 9 bases. Looked up from germline, CDR1 is KGHSH and CDR2 is LQKENI. The CDR3 covers 15 residues. CDR3 in amino acids: CASSPDRGAWDEQFF. The CDR3 nucleotides are TGTGCTAGCTCACCCGACAGGGGGGCCTGGGATGAGCAGTTCTTC.

The table lists this clonotype with a few counts. This sequence joins TRBV20-1 and TRBJ2-1; unclear D gene. CDR3 length: 11 residues. Trimming shortened V by 8 bases and J by 2 bases, and 7 bases separated the two germline ends. Per the germline V gene, CDR1 is DFQATT and CDR2 is SNEGSKA (reference sequence). CDR3: CSTGTYNEQFF. CDR3 in DNA: TGCAGTACCGGAACCTACAATGAGCAGTTCTTC.

The chain links TRBV7-2 to TRBJ2-3; 7 nucleotides line up with TRBD2. This CDR3 has 18 residues. V shed 3 bases, J shed 2 bases, and the junction held 14 bases outside the gene matches. Germline CDR1 and CDR2: SGHTA and FQGNSA. The CDR3 sequence: CASSFLPSSGKITDTQYF. CDR3 bases: TGTGCCAGCAGCTTCCTTCCCTCGAGCGGGAAAATCACAGATACGCAGTATTTT.

The V and J genes are TRBV7-2 and TRBJ2-1, with 12 positions matching TRBD1. V lost 5 bases to trimming and J lost 0 bases; unmatched junction nucleotides: 11. The CDR3 has 19 amino acids. Germline CDR1 is SGHTA and CDR2 is FQGNSA. CDR3 sequence (DNA): TGTGCCAGCAGCGTAAAGGGACAGGGGGCCCGGAGCTCCTACAATGAGCAGTTCTTC. The encoded protein is CASSVKGQGARSSYNEQFF.

This clonotype was detected only a few times. The rearrangement joins TRBV4-1 to TRBJ2-5; D is perhaps TRBD2 (5 bases). Judging by the DNA end, TRBJ2-7 fits better; the J call may be wrong. Germline V CDR1 and CDR2: MGHRA, YSYEKL. The CDR3 is 14 residues long. The CDR3 nucleotides are TGCGCCAGCAGCCAAAAGAGCGGCCTCTACGAGCAGTACTTC. The encoded protein is CASSQKSGLYEQYF.

This clonotype has only a few counts. The chain links TRBV20-1 to TRBJ2-7; D is tentatively TRBD1 or TRBD2 (5 bases each). CDR1 and CDR2 from the germline V gene are DFQATT and SNEGSKA (reference sequence). Trimming pared 1 base from V and 2 bases from J, leaving 18 bases between. This CDR3 region has 16 residues. The CDR3 sequence: CSARGGPGTPTYEQYF. The CDR3 DNA is TGCAGTGCTAGAGGCGGACCCGGGACCCCGACCTACGAGCAGTACTTC.